The present TCR beta chain was sequenced within a study of blood T cells in healthy people across ages (dated by TCRdb to between 2015 and 2017). About the investigation overall: In model experiments, template switching captured about one uniquely barcoded TCR beta cDNA molecule for every two T cells. Age-related changes in TCR beta repertoire diversity were measured in the study by deep sequencing normalized with unique cDNA molecular identifiers. The study analyzed two additional independent replicas of 1 million unique cDNA reads from the same blood draw for two donors, one aged 18 to 30 and one aged 80 or older. Donors of different ages were randomly distributed across sequencing lanes to avoid experimental bias. Donors were grouped into four age groups: young (average roughly 16 years), middle-aged (approximately 41), aged (62) and long-lived (roughly 80). The research as a whole found: A strong correlation was found between observed TCR beta diversity and the percentage of naive T cells measured by flow cytometry. Estimates of total diversity based on one million sequenced T cells were regarded as lower bounds and as underestimates. Compared with the aged group, more naive CD4+ T cells, fewer expanded clones and increased TCR diversity were shown by the long-lived group, suggesting age selection. Because donor CMV infection status was unknown, age-related changes in expanded clonotypes were potentially confounded. As age increased, observed TCR beta diversity per million T cells dropped in a roughly linear way, and a significant reduction was already evident by age 40. Because profiling used bulk unsorted PBMCs, naive and antigen-experienced compartments could not be compared conclusively.

CDR1 and CDR2, looked up from the germline V gene (reference sequence), are SGHNT and YYREEE. The CDR3 goes from the cysteine to the phenylalanine over 14 residues. Of the read, only the CDR3 DNA is kept; its 42 bases are in frame from base 1. V loses 4 bases of germline sequence and J loses 2 bases, and the interval between the two ends is 12 bases. Library creation used 5' RACE. The sample was run on an Illumina HiSeq 2500. The second PCR ran for roughly 7 to 12 cycles and used a J-beta primer mix along with a sample-barcoded 5' primer. A unique molecular identifier was introduced onto each TCR beta cDNA molecule by a template-switch 5' adaptor carrying 12 random nucleotides. At least 3 million CDR3-containing paired-end reads were obtained from each sample. First-strand cDNA synthesis was performed from all RNA using the Mint cDNA synthesis kit, with priming by a TRBC-specific oligonucleotide. All cDNA was treated with uracil-DNA glycosylase and then went through a first 18-cycle PCR with the universal primers M1SS and BC2_uni_R. Per the source publication's procedure: Each sample was normalized by randomly selecting 1 million high-quality reads, each carrying a distinct molecular identifier. Instead of being binned into consensus sequences, reads with shared molecular identifiers were discarded. CDR3 identification, clonotype clustering and error correction used MiTCR with a Q25 quality threshold and the strictest error-elimination algorithm. Lower-bound total TCR beta diversity was estimated with a nonparametric unseen species model using Euler transformation. TCRdb itself trimmed the public reads at Q25 with fastp, ran MiXCR and retained productive beta chains. Each CDR3 protein appears once, grouped with its most common genes and DNA. These V and J calls derive from TCRdb rather than the authors' analysis. Across this sample there are 780,000 or so distinct CDR3 sequences, with 53% seen only once. The ten top clones hold roughly two fifths of the sample.

Regarding this clonotype: What this receptor recognizes is not known. The sample holds no much larger clone one base away, and base qualities are not on file.

The donors were 40 or so Caucasian individuals from Russia, aged roughly 6 to 90 years, who were systemically healthy. Roughly 10 milliliters of peripheral blood were collected from each donor into EDTA-treated Vacutainer tubes. Ficoll-Paque density-gradient centrifugation was used to isolate PBMCs, with at least 6.5 million obtained per sample. Trizol reagent was used to extract total RNA from the PBMCs, yielding at least 5.5 micrograms per sample. Naive CD45RAhigh/CD27high T cell percentages were measured by flow cytometry on a PBMC aliquot from every donor. The sequenced material came from blood. This receptor chain uses TRBV5-4 and TRBJ2-5; D gene: possibly TRBD2, on 6 matching bases. The clonotype was recovered from a man older than 75 in good health. The CDR3 corresponds to CASSGWGEQETQYF. The bases read TGTGCCAGCAGCGGCTGGGGGGAGCAAGAGACCCAGTACTTC.